The TCR beta chain under discussion was sequenced for a study of immune characterization of retroperitoneal liposarcoma. The germline CDR1 and CDR2 sequences are MNHNS and SASEGT. Trimming cost V 4 bases and J 11 bases, with 11 bases left between them. The CDR3 is 11 amino acids. TCRdb re-called the PCR reads with MiXCR, one entry per CDR3 protein. The sample lists 9,500 to 14,000 distinct CDR3 sequences, about a quarter seen once, with 9.1% in the top ten. The source of this sequence is a female donor with retroperitoneal liposarcoma. The chain carries TRBV6-1 and TRBJ1-1; a weak D match, TRBD1 (5 bases). The sequenced sample consisted of tumor tissue. CDR3: CASSGRGEAFF. CDR3 bases: TGTGCCAGCAGTGGGCGGGGCGAGGCTTTCTTT.